The source of this T cell receptor beta chain is a study of OX40 agonist ivuxolimab in advanced cancers. Study in general: The patients received agonistic anti-OX40 (CD134) antibody ivuxolimab. Among those enrolled, mean age was around 60 years (range about 23 to 79) and 75% to 85% were male. Findings of the study overall: Circulating CD4+ and CD8+ T cells showed clonal expansion by week 6 at 0.1 to 3.0 mg/kg.

Patients were excluded for autoimmune disease history or systemic immunosuppression. Note on this clone: The antigen is not known.

Measured with immunoSEQ multiplex PCR; TCRdb has only the in-frame clones, and not every one. The profile shows 35,000 to 40,000 clones, about 82% of them singletons. The V and J ends lost 3 bases and 3 bases respectively, with 6 bases between them. The CDR3 sequence is 13 residues long. Per germline, CDR1 LNHDA and CDR2 SQIVND (reference sequence). V gene TRBV19 combines with J gene TRBJ1-3; TRBD1 might be the D (5 bases). The specimen comprised CD4+ or CD8+ T cells sorted from blood, sampled in a trial of the OX40 agonist ivuxolimab. The receptor's source is an adult with an advanced solid tumor such as melanoma, head and neck, liver or kidney cancer. CDR3 sequence (DNA): TGTGCCAGTAGTATGGGGCGTGGAAACACCATATATTTT. Residues: CASSMGRGNTIYF.